Below are 6 T cell receptor beta chains sequenced from a single sample in a study of T cell changes during pregnancy in multiple sclerosis. The protocol was immunoSEQ multiplex PCR, while the TCRdb copy is restricted to in-frame clones and leaves out a portion. The sample contains 45,000 to 55,000 clones, 92% of which appear only once. Here the sequenced sample was CD4+ T cells from peripheral blood mononuclear cells, taken after pregnancy. The receptors come from a female donor in good health, enrolled as a control in a pregnancy study.

This chain connects TRBV11-2 to TRBJ1-3; D remains unclear. The CDR3 totals 13 residues. The V gene lost 4 bases and the J gene lost 4 bases, with 8 bases spanning the gap. The V gene's germline CDR1 is SGHAT and CDR2 FQNNGV. The DNA for the CDR3 is TGTGCCAGCAGCTATCTATTGGGAAACACCATATATTTT. Translating gives CASSYLLGNTIYF.

This clone turned up a few times. The CDR3 DNA reads TGTGCCAGCAGTGAAAACAATCTTCAGCCCCAGCATTTT. Encoded protein: CASSENNLQPQHF. The rearrangement uses TRBV2 and TRBJ1-5; D gene unclear. The germline gives CDR1 SNHLY, CDR2 FYNNEI. V was cut by 2 bases and J by 6 bases, with 8 bases left in between. There are 13 residues in the CDR3.

The V and J genes are TRBV5-5 and TRBJ1-4; D not resolved. Germline-derived CDR1 and CDR2 are SGHKS and YYEKEE (reference sequence). CDR3 length: 12 amino acids. The V end lost 2 bases, the J end lost 5 bases, and 4 bases lay between the germline ends. The chain's CDR3 is CASSLLNEKLFF. The CDR3 nucleotides are TGTGCCAGCAGCTTATTAAATGAAAAACTGTTTTTT.

V and J are TRBV7-2 and TRBJ1-4; D remains unclear. CDR1 is SGHTA and CDR2 is FQGNSA in the germline V gene. This CDR3 comprises 13 residues. V lost 5 bases and J lost 7, with 11 bases in between. CDR3 amino acids: CASSRDLSEKLFF. In nucleotides, the CDR3 is TGTGCCAGCAGCCGCGATCTAAGTGAAAAACTGTTTTTT.

The genes are TRBV29-1 and TRBJ1-2, with 8 bases that match TRBD1. V dropped 7 bases and J dropped 8; count of bases not matched to a gene: 12. Looked up from germline, CDR1 is SQVTM and CDR2 is ANQGSEA. The CDR3 totals 13 residues. CDR3 in DNA: TGCAGCGCCCAGGACAGGGAAGTAAACGGCTACACCTTC. It codes for CSAQDREVNGYTF.

The V and J genes are TRBV7-8 and TRBJ2-6; the match to TRBD1 covers 8 bases. Germline V gives CDR1 SGHVS, CDR2 FQNEAQ. This CDR3 has 19 amino acids. The V segment lost 5 bases and the J segment 1 base; nucleotides outside the gene matches: 13. CDR3 loop: CASSPRTGNRASGANVLTF. In DNA, the CDR3 is TGTGCCAGCAGCCCGCGGACAGGGAACCGCGCGTCTGGGGCCAACGTCCTGACTTTC. Full variable domain (rest looked up from reference TRBV7-8 and TRBJ2-6): GAGVSQSPRYKVAKRGQDVALRCDPISGHVSLFWYQQALGQGPEFLTYFQNEAQLDKSGLPSDRFFAERPEGSVSTLKIQRTQQEDSAVYLCASSPRTGNRASGANVLTFGAGSRLTVL.